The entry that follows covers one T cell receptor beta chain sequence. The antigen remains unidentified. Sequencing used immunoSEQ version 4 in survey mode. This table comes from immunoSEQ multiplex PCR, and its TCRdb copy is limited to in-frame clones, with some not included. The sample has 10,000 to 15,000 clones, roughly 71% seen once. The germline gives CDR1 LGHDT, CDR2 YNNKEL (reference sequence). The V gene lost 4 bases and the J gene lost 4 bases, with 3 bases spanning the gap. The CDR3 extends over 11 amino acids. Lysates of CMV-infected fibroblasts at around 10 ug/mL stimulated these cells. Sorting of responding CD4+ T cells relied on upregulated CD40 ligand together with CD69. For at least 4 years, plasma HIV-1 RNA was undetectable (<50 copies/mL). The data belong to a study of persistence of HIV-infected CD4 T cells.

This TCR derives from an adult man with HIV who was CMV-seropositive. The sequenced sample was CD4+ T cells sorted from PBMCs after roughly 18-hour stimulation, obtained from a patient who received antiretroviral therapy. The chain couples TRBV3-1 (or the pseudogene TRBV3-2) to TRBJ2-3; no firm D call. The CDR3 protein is CASSLADTQYF. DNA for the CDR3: TGTGCCAGCAGCCTGGCAGATACGCAGTATTTT.